Presented here are 23 T cell receptor beta chains from one specimen sequenced in a study of tumor and adjacent non-tumor tissue in lung cancer. No cell sorting was done before RNA was extracted from the tissue. Three rounds of nested PCR, following a modified ARM-PCR protocol, produced the TCRbeta library. TCRdb reprocessed the multiplex PCR reads via MiXCR and lists one record per CDR3 protein. The table includes approximately 68,000 distinct CDR3 sequences, around 78% detected once. The sample was lung tumor tissue. Receptor source: a man aged 55-75 years with non-small cell lung cancer.

As to this clonotype: The junction differs from germline at one of its ends, possibly a read error. DNA for the CDR3: TGTGCCGGCAGTTTCAGGACAAGCGGTCGGAGTTACGGCAATGAGCAGATCTTC. It codes for CAGSFRTSGRSYGNEQIF. The rearrangement links TRBV12-3 or TRBV12-4 to TRBJ2-1; D is possibly TRBD1 or TRBD2 (5 bases each). The CDR3 length is 18 residues.

This clonotype occurred a few times. The chain recombines TRBV11-2 with TRBJ1-1, with D hard to call. The CDR3 contains 13 residues. Germline V gene data show CDR1 as SGHAT and CDR2 as FQNNGV. The V and J ends lost 5 bases and 4 bases respectively, with 11 bases between them. The CDR3 loop reads CASSSGDGTEAFF. CDR3 nucleotides: TGTGCCAGCAGCAGCGGGGATGGCACTGAAGCTTTCTTT. The variable domain in full, with the rest retrieved from reference TRBV11-2 and TRBJ1-1, is EAGVAQSPRYKIIEKRQSVAFWCNPISGHATLYWYQQILGQGPKLLIQFQNNGVVDDSQLPKDRFSAERLKGVDSTLKIQPAKLEDSAVYLCASSSGDGTEAFFGQGTRLTVV.

About this clonotype itself: Since no conserved phenylalanine or tryptophan closes the CDR3, a read error is the likely cause. This chain links TRBV6-2 or TRBV6-3 with TRBJ2-1; weak D call: TRBD2 (6 bases). The germline CDR1 and CDR2 sequences are MNHEY and SVGEGT. The CDR3 totals 14 residues. The CDR3, as DNA: TGTGCCGGCAGTTACTCCGGTGGGGGGAGTGAGCAGTTCTTA. It yields the protein CAGSYSGGGSEQFL.

This clonotype was counted many times. J is TRBJ2-1 and V is TRBV28; 13 bases map to TRBD2. Trimming at V came to 4 bases and at J to 7 bases, leaving 4 bases not matched to a gene. The CDR3 has 15 residues. Germline CDR1 is MDHEN and CDR2 is SYDVKM. The CDR3 here is CASSSPGLAGNEQFF. CDR3 nucleotides: TGTGCCAGCAGTTCACCGGGACTAGCGGGAAATGAGCAGTTCTTC. The full variable domain, its missing parts supplied by reference TRBV28 and TRBJ2-1, is DVKVTQSSRYLVKRTGEKVFLECVQDMDHENMFWYRQDPGLGLRLIYFSYDVKMKEKGDIPEGYSVSREKKERFSLILESASTNQTSMYLCASSSPGLAGNEQFFGPGTRLTVL.

This clonotype came up many times. The chain has TRBV28 and TRBJ2-7; TRBD2 might be the D (7 bases). The germline V and J ends were trimmed by 2 bases and 5 bases, with 16 bases remaining between them. From germline, CDR1 is MDHEN and CDR2 SYDVKM. The CDR3 runs 15 residues. CDR3 region: CASSLLGGGVNEQYF. CDR3 DNA: TGTGCCAGCAGTTTACTGGGAGGGGGGGTTAACGAGCAGTACTTC.

Regarding this clonotype: The junction departs from germline at one end; a sequencing error may be responsible. The chain employs TRBV29-1 and TRBJ2-1; D is perhaps TRBD1 (6 bases). This CDR3 comprises 12 residues. Germline CDR1 is SQVTM and CDR2 is ANQGSEA. The DNA of the CDR3 is TGTAGCGTTGACAGGCAGATCGGGGAGCAGTCCTTC. This encodes CSVDRQIGEQSF.

A note on this clonotype: The missing conserved phenylalanine or tryptophan at the end of this CDR3 makes a read error likely. V usage is TRBV29-1 and J usage is TRBJ2-5; no firm D call. The germline V gene encodes CDR1 SQVTM and CDR2 ANQGSEA. There are 13 residues in the CDR3. The CDR3 nucleotides are TGCAGGGCTCCTTTCTACACCCAAGGGACCCAGTACATC. It yields the protein CRAPFYTQGTQYI.

On this clonotype itself: This may arise from a read error, as a much more abundant clone is one base away. The missing conserved phenylalanine or tryptophan at the end of this CDR3 makes a read error likely. The rearrangement joins TRBV5-4 to TRBJ2-1; 11 nucleotides line up with TRBD2. J gave up 7 bases and V 2 bases, and 2 bases lay outside the gene matches. The CDR3 contains 14 residues. Germline loops: CDR1 SGHNT, CDR2 YYREEE (reference sequence). CDR3 in amino acids: CASSFLAGGNEQFS. In nucleotides, the CDR3 is TGTGCCAGCAGCTTTCTAGCGGGAGGTAATGAGCAGTTCTCC.

Comment on this clonotype: The junction differs from germline at one of its ends, possibly a read error. The chain uses TRBV29-1 and TRBJ1-2; no reliable D call. The CDR3 has 11 amino acids. Germline-derived CDR1 and CDR2 are SQVTM and ANQGSEA. The CDR3: CNVEENYGYTF. The CDR3 DNA sequence: TGCAACGTTGAAGAGAACTATGGCTACACCTTC. The full variable domain, completed using reference TRBV29-1 and TRBJ1-2, is SAVISQKPSRDICQRGTSLTIQCQVDSQVTMMFWYRQQPGQSLTLIATANQGSEATYESGFVIDKFPISRPNLTFSTLTVSNMSPEDSSIYLCNVEENYGYTFGSGTRLTVV.

This clonotype showed up many times. This may be a read error, as it is one base from a much larger clone. The V gene is TRBV20-1, the J gene TRBJ1-1; a possible D gene is TRBD1 (6 bases). V lost 0 bases and J lost 7, with 18 bases in between. Germline loops: CDR1 DFQATT, CDR2 SNEGSKA (reference sequence). The CDR3 spans 15 residues. The CDR3 loop is CSARDWGQGINEAFF. CDR3 bases: TGCAGTGCTAGAGATTGGGGGCAGGGGATCAATGAAGCTTTCTTT.

With respect to this clonotype: The junction and the germline gene differ at one end; a read error may be behind it. This chain links TRBV5-6 with TRBJ2-1, with 8 bases aligning to TRBD2. This CDR3 comprises 22 residues. Germline assignment: CDR1 SGHDT and CDR2 YYEEEE. The CDR3 spells CASSLPRGSRLAGPLQYNEQFF. For the CDR3, the DNA is TGTGCCAGCAGCCTGCCCCGGGGATCGAGGCTAGCGGGCCCGCTACAATACAATGAACAGTTCTTC.

The V gene is TRBV7-9, the J gene TRBJ2-7; 9 bases align to TRBD2. The trim removed 5 bases at V and 9 bases at J, leaving 11 bases unmatched. Germline CDR1 SEHNR, CDR2 FQNEAQ (reference sequence). The length of the CDR3 is 14 residues. As DNA, the CDR3 is TGTGCCAGCAGCCCTAGCGGGAAGAGTGGCGGGCAGTACTTC. Residues: CASSPSGKSGGQYF.

This clonotype appeared once. Sequence at one end of the junction differs from germline and may be a read error. The chain uses TRBV2 and TRBJ2-7, with D unclear. In germline, CDR1 is SNHLY, CDR2 FYNNEI. The CDR3 loop spans 12 amino acids. The CDR3 sequence is CTSSDGDYEQYF. The CDR3 coding sequence is TGTACCAGCAGTGATGGAGACTACGAGCAGTACTTC.

This chain connects TRBV5-5 to TRBJ2-7; TRBD1 matches 7 bases. V was clipped by 4 bases and J by 5 bases; unmatched bases: 18. CDR3 size: 17 residues. Germline CDR1 SGHKS, CDR2 YYEKEE (reference sequence). The CDR3 DNA is TGTGCCAGCAGCGACCCAGGGGGTGACCTTATGTTGCACGAGCAGTACTTC. Amino acids: CASSDPGGDLMLHEQYF.

The chain uses TRBV20-1 and TRBJ2-1; 8 nucleotides agree with TRBD1. The J segment lost 10 bases and the V segment lost 6 bases, leaving 14 bases of the junction unmatched. Germline V CDR1 and CDR2: DFQATT, SNEGSKA (reference sequence). The CDR3 is 14 residues long. The CDR3: CSANPRGLLGEQFF. CDR3 sequence (DNA): TGCAGTGCCAATCCCAGGGGGCTACTAGGGGAGCAGTTCTTC.

Note on this clonotype: Possible read error: a much larger clone is one base away. The rearrangement joins TRBV20-1 to TRBJ2-7, with D unclear. The germline V gene has CDR1 DFQATT and CDR2 SNEGSKA (reference sequence). The CDR3 is made up of 11 amino acids. Trimming removed 3 bases at V and 6 bases at J, with 9 bases between. For the CDR3, the DNA is TGCAGTGCTAGGACGCCGTCCGAGCAGTACTTC. Translating gives CSARTPSEQYF.

In the case of this clonotype: One end of the junction varies from germline; a read error may be responsible. CDR3 DNA sequence: TGCAGCGCCTCGACAGGGGTGGACACTGAAGCTTCCTTT. Translating gives CSASTGVDTEASF. The chain joins TRBV29-1 to TRBJ1-1, with 8 nucleotides matching TRBD1. This CDR3 is built from 13 residues. Looked up from germline, CDR1 is SQVTM and CDR2 is ANQGSEA.

The rearrangement joins TRBV15 to TRBJ2-1; D is undetermined. With 3 bases removed from V and 7 bases from J, the gap between germline ends came to 4 bases. The CDR3 length is 11 residues. In germline, CDR1 is LNHNV, CDR2 YYDKDF (reference sequence). CDR3 sequence (DNA): TGTGCCACCAGCAGCAGAAATGAGCAGTTCTTC. It codes for CATSSRNEQFF.

Concerning this clonotype: Germline and junction disagree at one end, which may indicate a read error. The chain has TRBV12-3 or TRBV12-4 and TRBJ2-1; D may be TRBD2 (6 bases). The CDR3 is 12 amino acids. CDR3 sequence: CDSSSGLKGQFF. The CDR3 nucleotides are TGTGACAGCAGTTCGGGACTGAAGGGACAGTTCTTC.

Comment on this clonotype: Sequence at one end of the junction differs from germline and may be a read error. V is TRBV29-1 and J is TRBJ2-3; tentative D call: TRBD2 (6 bases). This CDR3 is 11 amino acids long. Germline CDR1 and CDR2: SQVTM and ANQGSEA. CDR3 sequence (DNA): TGCAGCGGTGGAGACGGGGGTACGCAGTTTTTT. It encodes CSGGDGGTQFF.

This chain connects TRBV11-3 to TRBJ2-3; D is unresolved. The V and J ends lost 2 bases and 7 bases respectively, with 7 bases between them. CDR3 length equals 12 residues. Germline lookup yields CDR1 SGHNT and CDR2 YENEEA. CDR3 protein: CASSLRTNTQYF. The DNA for the CDR3 is TGTGCCAGCAGCTTACGTACAAATACGCAGTATTTT.

This clonotype came up once. The CDR3 ends on some other residue instead of the conserved phenylalanine or tryptophan, so this is likely a read error. The chain carries TRBV6-2 or TRBV6-3 and TRBJ2-7; D possibly corresponds to TRBD1 (6 bases). The CDR3 extends over 13 amino acids. Germline V gene data show CDR1 as MNHEY and CDR2 as SVGEGT. For the CDR3, the DNA is TGTGCCAGCAGCCGGACAGTTTCCTACAAGCAGTACTAC. It yields the protein CASSRTVSYKQYY.

The CDR3 DNA follows: TGCACTACTAGGGCTAGCTGGAATCAAGAGACCCAGTACTTC. Amino acid sequence: CTTRASWNQETQYF. The rearrangement links TRBV20-1 to TRBJ2-5; D possibly corresponds to TRBD2 (5 bases). There are 14 residues in the CDR3. Germline V CDR1 and CDR2: DFQATT, SNEGSKA (reference sequence).